This TCR beta chain was recovered during a study of vaccination and CD4 T cells after COVID-19. On the study more broadly: For post-vaccine samples, collection took place a median approximately 72 days after dose two, ranging from 14 to 241.

Whole-study results and caveats: Of the reactive clones in convalescent patients, a median around 90% showed up only post-vaccination.

On this clonotype itself: Its antigen is unidentified.

This CDR3 has 15 residues. V lost 0 bases and J lost 4, with 11 bases in between. Germline V gene data show CDR1 as MRHNA and CDR2 as SNTAGT. Sequencing of the DNA from cultured CD4+ T cells was carried out with the Oncomine TCR Beta short-read assay. TCRdb redid the calling of the PCR reads with MiXCR, one entry per CDR3 protein. The table includes under 6,500 distinct CDR3 sequences, 25% to 35% detected once. Treatment described: 10-day PBMC culture with coronavirus spike peptide pools or control peptides (ViraFEST assay). The unexposed donor provided CD4+ T cells, which were taken before the COVID-19 pandemic (2011-2018). The authors cultured more than 1.5 million PBMCs per well with 8 to 10 IU/ml IL-2 and approximately 10 ug/ml peptide pools.

Material: CD4+ T cells from blood, cultured in vitro. The genes are TRBV6-4 and TRBJ2-3, with a possible D match to TRBD2 (7 bases). The source of this sequence is a human donor in good health. The CDR3 protein is CASSDSEGGPDTQYF. The CDR3 DNA reads as TGTGCCAGCAGTGACTCTGAGGGGGGGCCAGATACGCAGTATTTT.